Listed here are 27 T cell receptor beta chains from one sample, sequenced in a study of T cell responses to AZD1222 COVID-19 vaccine. Sequencing was performed with immunoSEQ multiplex PCR; in TCRdb, only in-frame clones are kept and a portion is missing. The sample consists of fewer than 250,000 clones, approximately 94% of them appearing once. The sequencing here drew on peripheral blood, taken on day 0 of MenACWY control vaccination. These receptors came from an adult in good health.

CDR3 in DNA: TGTGCCAGCAGTTACTCCCGCAAAGACACAGATACGCAGTATTTT. Protein: CASSYSRKDTDTQYF. The gene calls are TRBV6-5 and TRBJ2-3; D is ambiguous. V was clipped by 0 bases and J by 2 bases, with 9 bases between them. This CDR3 is built from 15 residues. Germline V gene sequence: CDR1 MNHEY, CDR2 SVGAGI.

The J gene is TRBJ1-1, the V gene TRBV25-1; no firm D call. Germline V CDR1 and CDR2: MGHDK, SYGVNS. This CDR3 is built from 10 residues. Deletions cut 8 bases from V and 10 bases from J, with 11 bases between. The CDR3 DNA follows: TGTGCCAGCTTCTTCCGTCGAGCTTTCTTT. It encodes CASFFRRAFF.

The chain has TRBV3-1 (or the pseudogene TRBV3-2) and TRBJ2-3; 8 bases fit TRBD2. Germline loops: CDR1 LGHDT, CDR2 YNNKEL (reference sequence). The V and J ends lost 4 bases and 5 bases, in that order; junction bases with no gene match: 8. The CDR3 contains 15 residues. CDR3 loop: CASSPSSGGVDTQYF. CDR3 bases: TGTGCCAGCAGCCCGTCAAGCGGGGGTGTAGATACGCAGTATTTT.

J is TRBJ2-7 and V is TRBV10-3; 8 bases match TRBD1. There are 16 residues in the CDR3. Germline V lookup: CDR1 ENHRY, CDR2 SYGVKD. The V segment lost 0 bases and the J segment 2 bases; nucleotides outside the gene matches: 6. CDR3 amino acids: CAISESRGQGPYEQYF. In DNA, the CDR3 is TGTGCCATCAGTGAGTCGCGAGGACAGGGCCCCTACGAGCAGTACTTC.

Note on this clone: Other DNA sequences of this sample code for an identical CDR3. J is TRBJ2-7 and V is TRBV7-6; 9 bases match TRBD1. The CDR3 consists of 13 residues. Germline trimming cut 3 bases from V and 4 bases from J; bases unmatched to any gene: 1. Looked up from germline, CDR1 is SGHVS and CDR2 is FNYEAQ. The CDR3: CASSLGTGYEQYF. CDR3 DNA: TGTGCCAGCAGCTTGGGGACAGGGTACGAGCAGTACTTC.

The chain couples TRBV29-1 to TRBJ1-1; TRBD1 matches 10 bases. The J segment lost 0 bases and the V segment lost 4 bases, leaving 5 bases of the junction unmatched. Germline V gives CDR1 SQVTM, CDR2 ANQGSEA. The CDR3 has 15 amino acids. CDR3 region: CSVGQGAGMNTEAFF. The CDR3 bases are TGCAGCGTTGGACAGGGGGCGGGAATGAACACTGAAGCTTTCTTT.

V usage is TRBV28 and J usage is TRBJ1-1, with a tentative D call TRBD1 (5 bases). The CDR3 is 13 amino acids. Germline V gene data show CDR1 as MDHEN and CDR2 as SYDVKM. V dropped 6 bases and J dropped 1 base, with 9 bases sitting between them. The CDR3 loop reads CASRGGTNTEAFF. The CDR3 coding sequence is TGTGCCAGCAGGGGGGGTACGAACACTGAAGCTTTCTTT.

Here the CDR3 DNA reads TGTGCCAGCAGCCCCGGGACAGCAAACACCGGGGAGCTGTTTTTT. This gives the protein CASSPGTANTGELFF. The chain joins TRBV7-9 to TRBJ2-2; TRBD1 matches 7 bases. V lost 5 bases and J lost 2; bases outside the gene matches: 5. CDR1 SEHNR and CDR2 FQNEAQ come from the germline V gene (reference sequence). CDR3 size: 15 residues.

The rearrangement joins TRBV2 to TRBJ1-2; D call uncertain. CDR3 size: 12 residues. V was clipped by 6 bases and J by 0 bases, with 5 bases between them. CDR1 and CDR2 (germline): SNHLY, FYNNEI. The CDR3 DNA is TGTGCCAGCAGAGAGACTAACTATGGCTACACCTTC. Amino acids: CASRETNYGYTF.

This CDR3 is CASSLGRGTEAFF. DNA of the CDR3: TGTGCCAGCAGCTTGGGCAGGGGCACTGAAGCTTTCTTT. The chain joins TRBV5-8 to TRBJ1-1; possibly TRBD1 for D (6 bases). The CDR3 totals 13 residues. Per germline, CDR1 SGHTS and CDR2 YDEGEE. V lost 0 bases and J lost 4, with 7 bases in between. The full variable domain, rest sourced from reference TRBV5-8 and TRBJ1-1, is EAGVTQSPTHLIKTRGQQATLRCSPISGHTSVYWYQQALGLGLQFLLWYDEGEERNRGNFPPRFSGRQFPNYSSELNVNALELEDSALYLCASSLGRGTEAFFGQGTRLTVV.

V and J are TRBV6-1 and TRBJ1-5, with unresolved D. This CDR3 spans 15 amino acids. V gave up 5 bases and J gave up 4 bases, with 15 bases separating them. Germline CDR1 reads MNHNS; CDR2 reads SASEGT. The CDR3: CASSSPGMSNQPQHF. DNA of the CDR3: TGTGCCAGCAGTTCCCCGGGGATGTCAAATCAGCCCCAGCATTTT.

Only one count was recorded for this clone. The chain joins TRBV5-1 to TRBJ2-7; D unresolved. Trimming left V 3 bases short and J 0 bases short, with 4 bases between. This CDR3 comprises 12 residues. Germline V gene sequence: CDR1 SGHRS, CDR2 YFSETQ. As DNA, the CDR3 is TGCGCCAGCAGCTACAGCTCCTACGAGCAGTACTTC. Translated: CASSYSSYEQYF. The whole variable domain, remainder taken from reference TRBV5-1 and TRBJ2-7, is KAGVTQTPRYLIKTRGQQVTLSCSPISGHRSVSWYQQTPGQGLQFLFEYFSETQRNKGNFPGRFSGRQFSNSRSEMNVSTLELGDSALYLCASSYSSYEQYFGPGTRLTVT.

This chain joins TRBV7-2 and TRBJ2-2; TRBD1 might be the D (5 bases). Per germline, CDR1 SGHTA and CDR2 FQGNSA. This CDR3 spans 16 amino acids. Trimming left V 0 bases short and J 1 base short, with 9 bases between. The CDR3 DNA sequence: TGTGCCAGCAGCTTAGCCCTAGGACAGAACACCGGGGAGCTGTTTTTT. Translated: CASSLALGQNTGELFF.

This sequence joins TRBV5-1 and TRBJ2-1, with D unresolved. The CDR3 has 17 amino acids. CDR1 and CDR2 (germline): SGHRS, YFSETQ. The V gene lost 0 bases and the J gene lost 6 bases, with 19 bases spanning the gap. CDR3 loop: CASSLVVSISTPNEQFF. In DNA form, the CDR3 reads TGCGCCAGCAGCTTGGTAGTTTCGATTTCCACACCCAATGAGCAGTTCTTC.

The V and J genes are TRBV7-9 and TRBJ2-3, with TRBD2 matching over 13 bases. Trimming removed 1 base from V and 10 bases from J; junction bases left unmatched: 8. In germline, CDR1 is SEHNR, CDR2 FQNEAQ (reference sequence). This CDR3 spans 16 amino acids. This chain's CDR3 is CASSLGTSGGLESQYF. CDR3 nucleotides: TGTGCCAGCAGCTTAGGGACTAGCGGGGGCCTGGAATCGCAGTATTTT.

The V call is TRBV5-4, the J call TRBJ1-5; 11 nucleotides line up with TRBD1. The germline gives CDR1 SGHNT, CDR2 YYREEE (reference sequence). CDR3 length equals 16 residues. V shed 0 bases and J 4 bases; nucleotides not matched to a gene: 3. CDR3 DNA sequence: TGTGCCAGCAGCTTGGGGGGACAGGGGGAAAATCAGCCCCAGCATTTT. Amino acid sequence: CASSLGGQGENQPQHF.

The chain recombines TRBV30 with TRBJ2-7; D is uncertain. The CDR3 spans 15 residues. Germline-derived CDR1 and CDR2 are GTSNPN and SVGIG (reference sequence). With 0 bases removed from V and 2 bases from J, the gap between germline ends came to 14 bases. The chain's CDR3 is CAWSVMARGPYEQYF. Written as DNA, the CDR3 is TGTGCCTGGAGTGTCATGGCCCGTGGGCCCTACGAGCAGTACTTC.

This chain uses TRBV5-4 with TRBJ1-3; 9 bases are shared with TRBD1. Germline-derived CDR1 and CDR2 are SGHNT and YYREEE (reference sequence). V shed 4 bases, J shed 1 base, and the junction held 0 bases outside the gene matches. The CDR3 runs 14 residues. The DNA of the CDR3 is TGTGCCAGCAGCGGGACAGGGTCTGGAAACACCATATATTTT. It translates to CASSGTGSGNTIYF.

The gene calls are TRBV7-5 and TRBJ2-3; the table's D gene call, TRBD2, was not cross checked with the DNA. TRBV7-5 is termed a pseudogene. The CDR3 runs to 16 residues. CDR3 nucleotides: TGTGCCAGAAGCTTAGAAGCGGACTTTCTCCCTAATACGCAGTATTTT. This encodes CARSLEADFLPNTQYF.

This chain joins TRBV21-1 and TRBJ1-1. TRBV21-1 is listed as a pseudogene. The CDR3 consists of 14 residues. CDR3 in DNA: TGTGCCAGCAGGTCGAAGATTCGTCTCACTGAAGCTTTCTTT. It is translated as CASRSKIRLTEAFF.

The J gene is TRBJ1-5, the V gene TRBV27; D is undetermined. Trimming pared 5 bases from V and 2 bases from J, leaving 4 bases between. The germline gives CDR1 MNHEY, CDR2 SMNVEV (reference sequence). This CDR3 is built from 12 residues. The CDR3 bases are TGTGCCAGCAGTGCGCGCAATCAGCCCCAGCATTTT. Protein sequence: CASSARNQPQHF.

In this sample, this clone turned up a few times. V usage is TRBV2 and J usage is TRBJ1-5, with unresolved D. The CDR3 loop spans 15 amino acids. The V end was cut by 6 bases, the J end by 4 bases, with 16 bases between. Per the germline V gene, CDR1 is SNHLY and CDR2 is FYNNEI. The CDR3 bases are TGTGCCAGCAGGGAGGACGGCGTCCCGAATCAGCCCCAGCATTTT. Amino acid sequence: CASREDGVPNQPQHF. Filled out from reference TRBV2 and TRBJ1-5, the complete variable domain reads EPEVTQTPSHQVTQMGQEVILRCVPISNHLYFYWYRQILGQKVEFLVSFYNNEISEKSEIFDDQFSVERPDGSNFTLKIRSTKLEDSAMYFCASREDGVPNQPQHFGDGTRLSIL.

This clone was recorded only once. J is TRBJ1-2 and V is TRBV12-3 or TRBV12-4; D gene uncertain. V was pared by 3 bases and J by 8 bases, with 10 bases between. The CDR3 extends over 12 amino acids. The CDR3 loop is CASSFRAIGYTF. CDR3 DNA: TGTGCCAGCAGTTTCCGGGCAATCGGCTACACCTTC.

The chain joins TRBV5-1 to TRBJ2-7, with D hard to call. Per the germline V gene, CDR1 is SGHRS and CDR2 is YFSETQ. V lost 5 bases to trimming and J lost 3 bases, with 12 bases between them. The CDR3 totals 13 residues. The CDR3 region is CASRKDGNYEQYF. CDR3 nucleotides: TGCGCCAGCAGAAAGGACGGTAACTACGAGCAGTACTTC.

The chain uses TRBV5-4 and TRBJ1-1; the D gene is possibly TRBD1 (6 bases). Germline V CDR1 and CDR2: SGHNT, YYREEE (reference sequence). The V end lost 7 bases, the J end lost 5 bases, and 21 bases lay between the germline ends. The CDR3 loop spans 15 amino acids. The CDR3 here is CASRPNRGARTEAFF. CDR3 coding DNA: TGTGCCAGCCGTCCAAATCGGGGGGCGAGGACTGAAGCTTTCTTT.

This chain links TRBV3-1 (or the pseudogene TRBV3-2) with TRBJ1-1, with D unresolved. With 2 bases removed from V and 4 bases from J, the gap between germline ends came to 11 bases. The CDR3 length is 14 residues. Germline V gene data show CDR1 as LGHDT and CDR2 as YNNKEL (reference sequence). CDR3 loop: CASSQLTGGTEAFF. The CDR3, as DNA: TGTGCCAGCAGCCAACTAACGGGCGGCACTGAAGCTTTCTTT.

This chain connects TRBV24-1 to TRBJ1-2, with TRBD1 identical over 7 bases. The CDR3 extends over 13 amino acids. J gave up 4 bases and V 6 bases, and 4 bases lay outside the gene matches. Germline CDR1 and CDR2: KGHDR and SFDVKD. CDR3 in amino acids: CATSTGDFYGYTF. CDR3 DNA sequence: TGTGCCACCAGTACAGGGGATTTCTATGGCTACACCTTC.